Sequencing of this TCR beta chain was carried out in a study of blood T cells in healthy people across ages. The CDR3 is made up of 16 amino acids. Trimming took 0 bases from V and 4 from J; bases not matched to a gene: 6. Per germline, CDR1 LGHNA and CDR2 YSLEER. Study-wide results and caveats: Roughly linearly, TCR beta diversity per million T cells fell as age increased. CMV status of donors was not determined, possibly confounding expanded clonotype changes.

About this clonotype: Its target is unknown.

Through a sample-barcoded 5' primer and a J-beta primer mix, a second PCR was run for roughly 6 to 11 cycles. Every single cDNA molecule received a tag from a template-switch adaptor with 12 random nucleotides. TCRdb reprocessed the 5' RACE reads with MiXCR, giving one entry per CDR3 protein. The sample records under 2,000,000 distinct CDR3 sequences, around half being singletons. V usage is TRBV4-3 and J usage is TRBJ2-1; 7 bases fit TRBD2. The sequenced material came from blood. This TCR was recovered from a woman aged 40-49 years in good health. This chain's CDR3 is CASSQDVVSGYNEQFF. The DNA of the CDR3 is TGCGCCAGCAGCCAAGATGTTGTTAGCGGGTACAATGAGCAGTTCTTC.